A selection of T cell receptor beta chains follows, all from one sample in a study of T cell repertoires and HLA-DP antigens. TCRdb keeps only in-frame clones here, not all; method: immunoSEQ multiplex PCR. The table lists around 100,000 clones, 92% of them singletons. These TCRs are of unknown antigen specificity. The sequencing input was CD4+ T cells from PBMCs. Receptors originate from a woman aged 18-35 years in good health and CMV-seronegative. Each CDR3 is given with its conserved first and last residue. The D gene is left open where the match is weak. Expanded clones are given a class, and other clones once, few, many or no size at all.

TRBJ1-6 | - | TRBV5-1 | - | TGCGCCAGCACTGCCGAGGGTGCAAATAATTCACCCCTCCACTTT | CASTAEGANNSPLHF
TRBJ2-5 | - | TRBV9 | TRBD2 | TGTGCCAGCAGCCCGGGGGGGGGCAGAGCCCAAGAGACCCAGTACTTC | CASSPGGGRAQETQYF
TRBJ2-3 | - | TRBV7-6 | - | TGTGCCAGCAGCTTAGAATCCTACACAGATACGCAGTATTTT | CASSLESYTDTQYF
TRBJ2-7 | - | TRBV28 | TRBD2 | TGTGCCAGCAGTTCCCGGTCTAGCGGGAGGTTGGCGCAGTACTTC | CASSSRSSGRLAQYF
TRBJ2-5 | - | TRBV5-1 | TRBD1 | TGCGCCAGCAGCTTGGGTCCGAGACAGGGCCAAGAGACCCAGTACTTC | CASSLGPRQGQETQYF
TRBJ1-3 | - | TRBV11-2 | - | TGTGCCAGCAGCACCGGGACCGCGAAAGGTGGAAACACCATATATTTT | CASSTGTAKGGNTIYF
TRBJ2-2 | - | TRBV19 | TRBD1 | TGTGCCAGTAGTAGTGGACAGGGGAGTGCCGGGGAGCTGTTTTTT | CASSSGQGSAGELFF
TRBJ1-5 | - | TRBV10-3 | - | TGTGCCATTGCCTCAGGGAATAGCAATCAGCCCCAGCATTTT | CAIASGNSNQPQHF
TRBJ2-7 | - | TRBV12-5 | TRBD1 | TGTGCTAGTGGTTTGGTAGTAGGACAGGGGGCCTACGAGCAGTACTTC | CASGLVVGQGAYEQYF
TRBJ1-5 | - | TRBV28 | - | TGTGCCAGCAGTTTCGCCTCGGGGAGCAATCAGCCCCAGCATTTT | CASSFASGSNQPQHF
TRBJ2-3 | - | TRBV7-9 | - | TGTGCCAGCAGCCCTTTGAGCACAGATACGCAGTATTTT | CASSPLSTDTQYF
TRBJ2-7 | - | TRBV28 | - | TGTGCCAGCAGTTCCCCACACGAGAGCTCCTACGAGCAGTACTTC | CASSSPHESSYEQYF
TRBJ2-3 | - | TRBV30 | TRBD1 | TGTGCCTGCTCACAGGGGTTAGGCACAGATACGCAGTATTTT | CACSQGLGTDTQYF
TRBJ2-1 | - | TRBV29-1 | - | TGCAGCGCAACCGTCACTCGGGGCAGAAACTCCTACAATGAGCAGTTCTTC | CSATVTRGRNSYNEQFF
TRBJ2-3 | - | TRBV10-3 | TRBD2 | TGTGCCATCAGAGGGACTAGCGGGAGTTCAGATACGCAGTATTTT | CAIRGTSGSSDTQYF
TRBJ2-3 | - | TRBV2 | - | TGTGCCAGCAACACGAACAGGGATAGCACAGATACGCAGTATTTT | CASNTNRDSTDTQYF
TRBJ1-5 | - | TRBV4-1 | - | TGCGCCAGCAGCCAAGAGGCGACACAAGTTAATAGCAATCAGCCCCAGCATTTT | CASSQEATQVNSNQPQHF
TRBJ1-1 | - | TRBV7-2 | - | TGTGCCAGCAGCTTTCCCCAGGGCCTGAACACTGAAGCTTTCTTT | CASSFPQGLNTEAFF
TRBJ2-3 | - | TRBV7-3 | TRBD2 | TGTGCCAGCAGCTTACGGCGGGAGCGAACAGATACGCAGTATTTT | CASSLRRERTDTQYF
TRBJ2-7 | - | TRBV28 | TRBD2 | TGTGCCAGCAGTTTAACCCAGCTAGCGGGAGGAGCCTACGAGCAGTACTTC | CASSLTQLAGGAYEQYF
TRBJ1-1 | - | TRBV29-1 | - | TGCAGCGTTTCAGGAATGAACACTGAAGCTTTCTTT | CSVSGMNTEAFF
TRBJ1-6 | - | TRBV4-2 | - | TGTGCCAGCAGCCTCTTTGCCCAGGCGGATTCACCCCTCCACTTT | CASSLFAQADSPLHF
TRBJ2-7 | once | TRBV19 | - | TGTGCCAGTAGTATAGGTCTAACCTTGTACGAGCAGTACTTC | CASSIGLTLYEQYF
TRBJ2-7 | - | TRBV28 | - | TGTGCCAGCAGTTCTTTGGGGGGATACGAGCAGTACTTC | CASSSLGGYEQYF
TRBJ2-6 | - | TRBV7-9 | - | TGTGCCAGCAGCCGTTGGGCGGGGGCCTCCTCTGGGGCCAACGTCCTGACTTTC | CASSRWAGASSGANVLTF
TRBJ1-2 | - | TRBV7-2 | - | TGTGCCAGCAGCTTAGCGGGGGCACCGCTGGGGTATGGCTACACCTTC | CASSLAGAPLGYGYTF
TRBJ2-2 | - | TRBV5-1 | - | TGCGCCAGCAGCTTCGAAGGGAGGACCGGGGAGCTGTTTTTT | CASSFEGRTGELFF
TRBJ2-1 | - | TRBV6-1 | - | TGTGCCAGCACCGGTCAGGGGAGGTCTGAGCAGTTCTTC | CASTGQGRSEQFF
TRBJ1-2 | once | TRBV18 | - | TGTGCCAGCTCACTAACAGGAGATTATGGCTACACCTTC | CASSLTGDYGYTF
TRBJ2-3 | - | TRBV7-2 | - | TGTGCCAGCAGCCCAGGAGGGAGACGCACAGATACGCAGTATTTT | CASSPGGRRTDTQYF
TRBJ2-5 | - | TRBV28 | TRBD2 | TGTGCCAGCAGTTTAGTGGGACTAGCGGAAGAGACCCAGTACTTC | CASSLVGLAEETQYF
TRBJ1-2 | - | TRBV2 | TRBD1 | TGTGCCAGCAGTGAAAATGGACAGGGGGCTGGCTACACCTTC | CASSENGQGAGYTF
TRBJ1-5 | - | TRBV27 | - | TGTGCCAGCAGTAAAAAGTCAGGGGATCAGCCCCAGCATTTT | CASSKKSGDQPQHF
TRBJ2-3 | - | TRBV9 | TRBD2 | TGTGCCAGCAGCGTAGGCGGGACTACTAGCACAGATACGCAGTATTTT | CASSVGGTTSTDTQYF
TRBJ2-3 | - | TRBV5-6 | TRBD2 | TGTGCCAGCAGAGGGACTAGCGGGAGTCCTCGCCACACAGATACGCAGTATTTT | CASRGTSGSPRHTDTQYF
TRBJ2-7 | - | TRBV28 | - | TGTGCCAGCAGTTTAACAGCTCCCTACGAGCAGTACTTC | CASSLTAPYEQYF